The present TCR beta chain was sequenced within a study of T cell responses to AZD1222 COVID-19 vaccine. Findings and limits, study-wide: Dominant CD4 TCR responses targeted spike regions 160-218 and 743-854.

As to this clone: Its matching antigen is unknown.

Data came from immunoSEQ multiplex PCR; TCRdb stores just in-frame clones and leaves some out. This table holds 65,000 to 70,000 clones, less than 85% found once. Germline CDR1 and CDR2: SGHVS and FNYEAQ. CDR3 length equals 15 residues. Unmatched junction bases numbered 4, after V lost 5 bases and J lost 0 bases. The sample was peripheral blood, taken 28 days after the second AZD1222 dose. V and J are TRBV7-6 and TRBJ2-1; 7 bases map to TRBD1. The sequence derives from an adult who received the AZD1222 COVID-19 vaccine. The CDR3 loop reads CASSPDRLSYNEQFF. The CDR3 DNA follows: TGTGCCAGCAGCCCGGACAGGCTCTCCTACAATGAGCAGTTCTTC.